This record looks at one T cell receptor beta chain sequence and its context. This clone was picked up a small number of times. No cognate antigen has been identified for it. The sample holds no much larger clone one base away, and base qualities are not on file. The data belong to a study of OX40 agonist ivuxolimab in advanced cancers. For context, the study as a whole: Ivuxolimab was an agonistic, fully human IgG2 monoclonal antibody directed against OX40 (CD134), a costimulatory receptor. Intravenous ivuxolimab was administered to patients every 2 weeks at six dose levels: 0.01, 0.1, 0.3, 1.5, 3 and 10 mg/kg. Of the approximately 54 patients in dose escalation, around 19 had hepatocellular carcinoma, some 15 had melanoma, 9 had renal cell carcinoma and 9 had head and neck cancer. The dose-escalation cohort was about 86% male with a mean age of approximately 60 years, ranging from roughly 20 to 80. Patients were allowed to have had prior anti-PD-1, anti-PD-L1 or anti-CTLA-4 therapy, and 30% to 40% of the dose-escalation patients had been treated with checkpoint inhibitors. Three dose-escalation patients achieved partial responses, one with hepatocellular carcinoma and two with cutaneous melanoma. Peripheral TCRbeta sequencing aimed to test whether ivuxolimab altered TCR sequence diversity and caused clonal T-cell expansion. The paper covers the monotherapy dose-escalation part of the phase I ivuxolimab trial, which included N ≈ 50 patients.

CDR1 and CDR2 were assigned from the germline V gene as KGHSH and LQKENI. V and J lose 2 bases and 3 bases, and a span of 13 bases separates them. Its CDR3 holds 16 amino acids, cysteine through phenylalanine. CDR3 DNA only is kept here, 48 bases in frame from base 1. Patients with a history of autoimmune disease or receiving systemic immunosuppression were excluded from the trial. Peripheral blood for TCR sequencing was drawn from every dose cohort at baseline, at cycle 4 day 1 and at cycle 7 day 1. The samples were drawn from a first-in-human, open-label, multicenter phase I dose-escalation trial of ivuxolimab. Adults with locally advanced or metastatic melanoma, renal cell carcinoma, hepatocellular carcinoma or head and neck squamous cell carcinoma were enrolled in the trial. Before TCR sequencing, CD4+ and CD8+ T cells were separately sorted from peripheral blood. The paper's findings and limits, for the study overall: Low levels of normalized T-cell clonal expansion were also seen in some patients who did not respond. Antigen specificity was not determined for the clonally expanded peripheral T cells. After ivuxolimab, CD8+ T cells had more expanded clones than CD4+ T cells on average. At doses of 0.1 to 3.0 mg/kg, clonal expansion of both CD4+ and CD8+ blood T cells was observed from baseline to week 6. In the 0.1-3.0 mg/kg groups, partial responders had among the lowest normalized peripheral clonal expansion, particularly in CD8+ T cells.

To sequence the TCRbeta CDR3 region, genomic DNA was isolated from the sorted cells. TCRbeta CDR3 regions were sequenced using the immunoSEQ Assay. Sourced from immuneACCESS, this table was stored by TCRdb with only in-frame sequences that have V and J called. A share of the clones is absent; for the studies checked, an unresolved V gene accounts for under half, and the remainder has no known explanation. The sample table contains 35,000 to 40,000 clones; only one count was recorded for roughly 82% of them. 21% of the sample comes from the top ten. Here the sequenced sample was CD4+ or CD8+ T cells sorted from blood, taken in a trial of the OX40 agonist ivuxolimab. The sequence is built from TRBV18 and TRBJ2-2; the D segment cannot be called with confidence. The clonotype comes from an adult with an advanced solid tumor such as melanoma, head and neck, liver or kidney cancer. The CDR3 region: CASSPFTTSDTGELFF. The bases are TGTGCCAGCTCACCATTTACGACCTCTGACACCGGGGAGCTGTTTTTT.